This T cell receptor beta chain is from a study of T cells in pancreatic ductal adenocarcinoma. General observations from the study: Compared with tumor, blood showed more total productive templates and 7 to 9.5-fold more clonotypes. Comparisons of tumor and blood clonality may show falsely lower tumor diversity. The resected cohort was biased toward the minority with early-stage disease.

As for this clone: The antigen remains undetermined.

Surgery without prior neoadjuvant therapy was the treatment of the selected pancreatic ductal adenocarcinoma patients. Libraries were prepared by immunoSEQ multiplex PCR; TCRdb keeps only in-frame clonotypes and omits some of them. The data show 85,000 to 120,000 clones, 90% to 95% seen once. The material sequenced was PBMCs. The TCR sequence derives from a human donor with pancreatic ductal adenocarcinoma.

CDR3 region: CASSLQGPYNEQFF. The CDR3 DNA reads TGCGCCAGCAGCTTGCAGGGCCCCTACAATGAGCAGTTCTTC. The genes are TRBV5-1 and TRBJ2-1; D is perhaps TRBD1 (5 bases). V was shortened by 1 base and J by 2 bases, with 7 bases between the two germline ends. This CDR3 contains 14 residues. CDR1 is SGHRS, CDR2 YFSETQ, per germline.